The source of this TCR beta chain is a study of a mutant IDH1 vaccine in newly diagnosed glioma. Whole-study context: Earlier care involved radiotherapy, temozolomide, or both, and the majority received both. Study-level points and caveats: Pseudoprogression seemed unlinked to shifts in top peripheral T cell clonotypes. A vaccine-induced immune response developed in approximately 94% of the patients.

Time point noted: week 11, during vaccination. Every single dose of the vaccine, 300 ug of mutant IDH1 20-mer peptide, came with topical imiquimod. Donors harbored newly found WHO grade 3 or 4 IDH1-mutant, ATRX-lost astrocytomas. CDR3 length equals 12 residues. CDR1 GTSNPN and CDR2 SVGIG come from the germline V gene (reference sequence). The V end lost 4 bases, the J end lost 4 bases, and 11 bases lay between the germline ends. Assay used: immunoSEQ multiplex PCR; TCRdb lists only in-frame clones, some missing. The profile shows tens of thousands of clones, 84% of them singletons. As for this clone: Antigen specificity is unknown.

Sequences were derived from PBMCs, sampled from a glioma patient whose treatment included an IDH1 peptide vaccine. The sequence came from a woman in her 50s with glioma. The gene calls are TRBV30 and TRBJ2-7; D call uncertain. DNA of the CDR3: TGTGCCTGGACGGTCGGAGTTTACGAGCAGTACTTC. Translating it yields CAWTVGVYEQYF.